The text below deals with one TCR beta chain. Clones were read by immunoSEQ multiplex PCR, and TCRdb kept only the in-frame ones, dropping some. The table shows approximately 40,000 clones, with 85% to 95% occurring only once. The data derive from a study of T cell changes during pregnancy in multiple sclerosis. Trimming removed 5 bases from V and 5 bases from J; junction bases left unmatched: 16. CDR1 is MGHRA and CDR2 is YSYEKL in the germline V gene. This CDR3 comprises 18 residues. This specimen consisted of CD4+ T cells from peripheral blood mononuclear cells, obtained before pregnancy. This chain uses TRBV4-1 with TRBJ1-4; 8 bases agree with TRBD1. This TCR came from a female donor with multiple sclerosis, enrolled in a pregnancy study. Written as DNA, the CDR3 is TGCGCCAGCAGCGGACATCGAGGCGGGGGACAGGCAAATGAAAAACTGTTTTTT. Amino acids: CASSGHRGGGQANEKLFF.